This T cell receptor beta chain was sequenced during a study of T cell clones after liver transplantation. The CDR3 sequence is 17 residues long. The trim removed 2 bases at V and 5 bases at J, leaving 14 bases unmatched. Looked up from germline, CDR1 is LGHNA and CDR2 is YNFKEQ. Some clones are missing from TCRdb's copy, which holds only in-frame ones; the method was immunoSEQ multiplex PCR. The sample lists roughly 100,000 clones; about 86% were seen once. Broader study findings: In 5 of 8 subjects, circulating graft-donor-reactive CD4 TCRbeta sequences fell significantly after transplant.

This clone was seen more than once but under ten times. Its specificity is unknown. The TCR sequence derives from a human patient who received a liver transplant. The graft donor may be the source of some T cells. The V and J genes are TRBV4-2 and TRBJ2-7; 8 bases are shared with TRBD1. The input for sequencing was CD4+ T cells from blood, taken approximately 45 months after liver transplant. Written as DNA, the CDR3 is TGTGCCAGCAGCCAAAGGGTTGAGGCAGGGGGCGCGGACGAGCAGTACTTC. It is translated as CASSQRVEAGGADEQYF.